Sequencing of this T cell receptor beta chain was carried out in a study of blood T cell repertoires in COVID-19. Study-wide context: The United States, Italy and Spain provided the acute and convalescent COVID-19 samples.

This clone has a handful of counts. Germline-derived CDR1 and CDR2 are MNHNS and SASEGT. Trimming removed 0 bases at V and 2 bases at J, with 8 bases between. This CDR3 has 15 amino acids. Per the original data handling: From reference gene primer amplification, estimates of nucleated cell counts were derived. Using immunoSEQ multiplex PCR, the repertoire was profiled, and TCRdb retains in-frame clones only, with some absent. Clone size and V and J calls were adopted from that table, with D and trimming inferred from the DNA. The sample contains roughly 250,000 clones, 80% to 85% of which appear only once.

The chain has TRBV6-1 and TRBJ1-3; D call uncertain. Source material: peripheral blood. The TCR was taken from a woman aged 60-75 years with active or convalescent COVID-19. CDR3 nucleotide sequence: TGTGCCAGCAGTGAAGCTGCGGGTCCTGGAAACACCATATATTTT. This gives the protein CASSEAAGPGNTIYF.